This T cell receptor (beta chain) derives from a study of CD8+ T cells in alopecia areata. It was cDNA, reverse transcribed from extracted RNA, that served as the sequencing template. Sequenced by immunoSEQ multiplex PCR; TCRdb stores in-frame clones only, minus some. The sample lists 250,000 or so clones, roughly two thirds occurring once. Trimming stripped 2 bases from V and 3 bases from J, with 7 bases between. This CDR3 region has 12 residues. Looked up from germline, CDR1 is SQVTM and CDR2 is ANQGSEA. The chain joins TRBV29-1 to TRBJ1-2; D uncertain. The sequence was collected from a human donor with alopecia areata. The sample here was CD4+ T cells sorted from blood, taken at week 0. The CDR3 region is CSVEWVHYGYTF. CDR3 bases: TGCAGCGTTGAATGGGTACACTATGGCTACACCTTC.